This is a list of T cell receptor beta chains from one sample in a study of T-cell reconstitution after alpha-beta-depleted transplantation in children. TCRdb reprocessed the PCR reads via MiXCR and lists one record per CDR3 protein. The data show around 360,000 distinct CDR3 sequences, around a tenth seen once. This specimen consisted of PBMCs from the stem cell graft donor, obtained from the stem cell graft. The receptors come from a human donor who donated a stem cell graft to a child with acute lymphoblastic leukemia. Each CDR3 is given with its conserved first and last residue. Fields, in order: CDR3 protein, CDR3 DNA, clone size, D gene, V gene, J gene. The D gene is left open where the match is weak. The size entry is marked missing in some rows and otherwise reads once, few, many or a size class.

CDR3 protein: CASSRVAAGVRHPITDTQYF
CDR3 DNA: TGTGCCAGCAGCCGGGTGGCGGCGGGAGTGCGTCACCCGATCACAGATACGCAGTATTTT
clone size: -
D gene: TRBD2
V gene: TRBV12-3/TRBV12-4
J gene: TRBJ2-3

CDR3 protein: CASSYPYPGEETNEQYF
CDR3 DNA: TGTGCCAGCAGTTACCCCTACCCCGGAGAGGAAACGAACGAGCAGTACTTC
clone size: few
D gene: -
V gene: TRBV6-5
J gene: TRBJ2-7

CDR3 protein: CASSGSELAGGHTLNEQFF
CDR3 DNA: TGTGCCAGCAGTGGATCCGAACTAGCGGGAGGCCATACCCTCAATGAGCAGTTCTTC
clone size: few
D gene: TRBD2
V gene: TRBV27
J gene: TRBJ2-1

CDR3 protein: CASSSPGQGAQETQYF
CDR3 DNA: TGTGCCAGCAGCTCACCGGGGCAGGGGGCACAGGAGACCCAGTACTTC
clone size: few
D gene: TRBD1
V gene: TRBV5-6
J gene: TRBJ2-5

CDR3 protein: CASSLGPPAGTSYEQYF
CDR3 DNA: TGTGCCAGCAGTTTGGGCCCCCCGGCGGGTACCTCCTACGAGCAGTACTTC
clone size: few
D gene: -
V gene: TRBV27
J gene: TRBJ2-7

CDR3 protein: CASSLRGGARTEAFF
CDR3 DNA: TGTGCCAGCAGTTTAAGGGGGGGCGCACGTACTGAAGCTTTCTTT
clone size: few
D gene: -
V gene: TRBV28
J gene: TRBJ1-1

CDR3 protein: CATSRTGGYGYTF
CDR3 DNA: TGTGCCACCAGCCGGACAGGGGGGTACGGCTACACCTTC
clone size: few
D gene: TRBD1
V gene: TRBV15
J gene: TRBJ1-2

CDR3 protein: CASSLLWLAGSQVTQYF
CDR3 DNA: TGTGCCAGCAGCTTACTGTGGCTAGCGGGATCTCAGGTGACCCAGTACTTC
clone size: -
D gene: TRBD2
V gene: TRBV7-2
J gene: TRBJ2-5

CDR3 protein: CASSSGQPEQYF
CDR3 DNA: TGTGCCAGCAGCTCCGGACAGCCCGAGCAGTACTTC
clone size: few
D gene: -
V gene: TRBV7-6
J gene: TRBJ2-7

CDR3 protein: CASSSYDRGKEAFF
CDR3 DNA: TGTGCCAGCAGCTCCTACGACAGGGGGAAGGAAGCTTTCTTT
clone size: -
D gene: TRBD1
V gene: TRBV7-2
J gene: TRBJ1-1

CDR3 protein: CASSFFWETRNNEQFF
CDR3 DNA: TGCGCCAGCAGCTTCTTCTGGGAGACCAGGAACAATGAGCAGTTCTTC
clone size: few
D gene: -
V gene: TRBV5-1
J gene: TRBJ2-1

CDR3 protein: CSASTQGEGYEQYF
CDR3 DNA: TGCAGTGCTAGTACCCAGGGGGAGGGCTACGAGCAGTACTTC
clone size: many
D gene: -
V gene: TRBV20-1
J gene: TRBJ2-7

CDR3 protein: CASEGSRSGANVLTF
CDR3 DNA: TGTGCCAGCGAGGGTAGCCGCTCTGGGGCCAACGTCCTGACTTTC
clone size: -
D gene: -
V gene: TRBV12-3/TRBV12-4
J gene: TRBJ2-6

CDR3 protein: CASSLGTGQGVSDEQFF
CDR3 DNA: TGTGCCAGCAGTTTAGGTACAGGACAGGGGGTTAGCGATGAGCAGTTCTTC
clone size: few
D gene: TRBD1
V gene: TRBV12-3/TRBV12-4
J gene: TRBJ2-1

CDR3 protein: CASSQDRGTEAFF
CDR3 DNA: TGCGCCAGCAGCCAAGACAGAGGCACTGAAGCTTTCTTT
clone size: many
D gene: -
V gene: TRBV4-3
J gene: TRBJ1-1

CDR3 protein: CASSSHRTGSTDTQYF
CDR3 DNA: TGCGCCAGCAGCTCTCACCGGACAGGGTCCACAGATACGCAGTATTTT
clone size: many
D gene: TRBD1
V gene: TRBV5-1
J gene: TRBJ2-3

CDR3 protein: CASSRGLPAYNEQFF
CDR3 DNA: TGTGCCAGCAGCCGTGGACTACCTGCCTACAATGAGCAGTTCTTC
clone size: -
D gene: -
V gene: TRBV6-2/TRBV6-3
J gene: TRBJ2-1

CDR3 protein: CASSQRRGTGNTEAFF
CDR3 DNA: TGCGCCAGCAGCCAAAGACGCGGGACAGGGAACACTGAAGCTTTCTTT
clone size: many
D gene: TRBD1
V gene: TRBV4-1
J gene: TRBJ1-1

CDR3 protein: CASSLAHILYTDTQYF
CDR3 DNA: TGTGCCAGCAGCTTAGCCCACATCCTCTATACAGATACGCAGTATTTT
clone size: -
D gene: -
V gene: TRBV7-9
J gene: TRBJ2-3

CDR3 protein: CSVEDQGGRNTGYTF
CDR3 DNA: TGCAGCGTTGAAGATCAGGGGGGCCGGAACACGGGCTACACCTTC
clone size: -
D gene: TRBD1
V gene: TRBV29-1
J gene: TRBJ1-2

CDR3 protein: CATSRTRTGGAETQYF
CDR3 DNA: TGTGCCACCAGCAGAACCAGGACAGGGGGCGCGGAGACCCAGTACTTC
clone size: few
D gene: TRBD1
V gene: TRBV15
J gene: TRBJ2-5

CDR3 protein: CASGGNSPVNSPLHF
CDR3 DNA: TGTGCCAGCGGGGGGAACAGCCCGGTTAATTCACCCCTCCACTTT
clone size: -
D gene: -
V gene: TRBV6-1
J gene: TRBJ1-6

CDR3 protein: CASSGTLRGSTSEQYF
CDR3 DNA: TGTGCCAGCAGCGGGACACTCCGCGGGAGCACCTCCGAGCAGTACTTC
clone size: -
D gene: -
V gene: TRBV21-1
J gene: TRBJ2-7

CDR3 protein: CASSLHSVGDYNSPLHF
CDR3 DNA: TGTGCCAGCAGTTTACACTCGGTGGGGGATTATAATTCACCCCTCCACTTT
clone size: many
D gene: -
V gene: TRBV27
J gene: TRBJ1-6

CDR3 protein: CASSPAMLGPRGYTF
CDR3 DNA: TGTGCCAGCAGCCCAGCCATGCTAGGTCCGAGGGGCTACACCTTC
clone size: few
D gene: -
V gene: TRBV7-9
J gene: TRBJ1-2

CDR3 protein: CASSTQGASNQPQHF
CDR3 DNA: TGTGCCAGCAGCACACAGGGGGCGAGCAATCAGCCCCAGCATTTT
clone size: few
D gene: TRBD1
V gene: TRBV12-3/TRBV12-4
J gene: TRBJ1-5

CDR3 protein: CASSSVHSYEQYF
CDR3 DNA: TGTGCCAGCAGCTCCGTCCACTCCTACGAGCAGTACTTC
clone size: -
D gene: -
V gene: TRBV11-2
J gene: TRBJ2-7

CDR3 protein: CAISETNLQASGSSDTQYF
CDR3 DNA: TGTGCCATCAGTGAGACTAATTTGCAGGCTAGCGGGAGTTCGGATACGCAGTATTTT
clone size: -
D gene: TRBD2
V gene: TRBV10-3
J gene: TRBJ2-3

CDR3 protein: CSARDAASSGNTIYF
CDR3 DNA: TGCAGTGCTAGAGACGCAGCGAGCTCTGGAAACACCATATATTTT
clone size: -
D gene: -
V gene: TRBV20-1
J gene: TRBJ1-3

CDR3 protein: CSARSSRGYNEQFF
CDR3 DNA: TGCAGTGCTAGGTCCTCGCGGGGGTACAATGAGCAGTTCTTC
clone size: many
D gene: TRBD2
V gene: TRBV20-1
J gene: TRBJ2-1

CDR3 protein: CASMEQPWNTEAFF
CDR3 DNA: TGTGCCAGTATGGAACAACCTTGGAACACTGAAGCTTTCTTT
clone size: many
D gene: -
V gene: TRBV6-2/TRBV6-3
J gene: TRBJ1-1

CDR3 protein: CASSLGTTVPYNEQFF
CDR3 DNA: TGTGCCAGCAGTCTCGGGACAACCGTTCCATACAATGAGCAGTTCTTC
clone size: -
D gene: -
V gene: TRBV12-3/TRBV12-4
J gene: TRBJ2-1

CDR3 protein: CASSLTGRGLADEQFF
CDR3 DNA: TGTGCCAGCAGCTTGACTGGCAGGGGACTAGCGGATGAGCAGTTCTTC
clone size: few
D gene: TRBD2
V gene: TRBV5-6
J gene: TRBJ2-1

CDR3 protein: CARIAGGTDTQYF
CDR3 DNA: TGTGCCAGAATAGCGGGAGGCACAGATACGCAGTATTTT
clone size: -
D gene: TRBD2
V gene: TRBV6-2/TRBV6-3
J gene: TRBJ2-3

CDR3 protein: CASSLVPGTSVYNEQFF
CDR3 DNA: TGCGCCAGCAGCTTGGTTCCCGGGACTAGCGTATACAATGAGCAGTTCTTC
clone size: many
D gene: TRBD2
V gene: TRBV5-1
J gene: TRBJ2-1

CDR3 protein: CASSPRGGTGGHPGSYEQYF
CDR3 DNA: TGTGCCAGCAGCCCTCGAGGCGGGACAGGGGGCCATCCGGGCTCCTACGAGCAGTACTTC
clone size: few
D gene: TRBD1
V gene: TRBV11-1
J gene: TRBJ2-7

CDR3 protein: CATSRGRAGSVQETQYF
CDR3 DNA: TGTGCCACCAGCAGAGGTCGGGCGGGATCGGTCCAAGAGACCCAGTACTTC
clone size: few
D gene: -
V gene: TRBV15
J gene: TRBJ2-5

CDR3 protein: CASSLDERGLDTQYF
CDR3 DNA: TGTGCCAGCAGCCTGGACGAGCGAGGTTTAGATACGCAGTATTTT
clone size: -
D gene: -
V gene: TRBV9
J gene: TRBJ2-3

CDR3 protein: CASSLEGAQPQHF
CDR3 DNA: TGTGCCAGCAGCCTGGAGGGGGCCCAGCCCCAGCATTTT
clone size: many
D gene: TRBD1
V gene: TRBV7-2
J gene: TRBJ1-5

CDR3 protein: CASSLDPTGELFF
CDR3 DNA: TGCGCCAGCAGCTTGGACCCCACCGGGGAGCTGTTTTTT
clone size: -
D gene: -
V gene: TRBV5-1
J gene: TRBJ2-2

CDR3 protein: CASRLSSGSLYF
CDR3 DNA: TGTGCCAGCAGGCTCTCTAGCGGCTCCTTATACTTC
clone size: few
D gene: TRBD2
V gene: TRBV6-1
J gene: TRBJ2-5

CDR3 protein: CASSFDRVRFRYEQYF
CDR3 DNA: TGCGCCAGCAGCTTTGACAGGGTTAGGTTCCGTTACGAGCAGTACTTC
clone size: many
D gene: TRBD1
V gene: TRBV5-1
J gene: TRBJ2-7

CDR3 protein: CASSLGHGPQGAFF
CDR3 DNA: TGCGCCAGCAGCTTGGGACACGGCCCCCAGGGGGCTTTCTTT
clone size: -
D gene: -
V gene: TRBV5-1
J gene: TRBJ1-1